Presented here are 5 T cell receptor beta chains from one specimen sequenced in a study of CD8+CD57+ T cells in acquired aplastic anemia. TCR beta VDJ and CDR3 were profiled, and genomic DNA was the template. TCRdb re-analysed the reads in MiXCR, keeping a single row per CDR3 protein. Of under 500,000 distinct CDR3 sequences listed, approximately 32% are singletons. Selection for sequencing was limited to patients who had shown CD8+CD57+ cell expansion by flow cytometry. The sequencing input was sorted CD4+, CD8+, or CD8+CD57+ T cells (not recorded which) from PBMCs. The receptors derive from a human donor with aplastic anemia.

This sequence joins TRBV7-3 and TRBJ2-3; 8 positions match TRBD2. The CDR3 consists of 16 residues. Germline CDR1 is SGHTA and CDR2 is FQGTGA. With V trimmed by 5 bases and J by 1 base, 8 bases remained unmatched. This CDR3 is CASSVPSGPGTDTQYF. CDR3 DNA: TGTGCCAGCAGCGTCCCTAGCGGGCCAGGCACAGATACGCAGTATTTT.

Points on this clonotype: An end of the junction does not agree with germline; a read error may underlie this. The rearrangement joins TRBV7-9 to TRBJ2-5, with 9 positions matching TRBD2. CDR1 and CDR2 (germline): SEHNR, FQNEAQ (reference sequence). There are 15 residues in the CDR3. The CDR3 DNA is TGTGCCAGCAGCTTATATAGCGGGGGACAAGGGACCCAGTACTTC. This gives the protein CASSLYSGGQGTQYF.

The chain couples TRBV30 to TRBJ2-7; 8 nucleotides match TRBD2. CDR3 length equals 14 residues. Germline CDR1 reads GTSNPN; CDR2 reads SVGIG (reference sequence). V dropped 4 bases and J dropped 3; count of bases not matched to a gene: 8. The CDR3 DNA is TGTGCCTGGAAATTTAGCGGGACTGTCTACGAGCAGTACTTC. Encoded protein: CAWKFSGTVYEQYF.

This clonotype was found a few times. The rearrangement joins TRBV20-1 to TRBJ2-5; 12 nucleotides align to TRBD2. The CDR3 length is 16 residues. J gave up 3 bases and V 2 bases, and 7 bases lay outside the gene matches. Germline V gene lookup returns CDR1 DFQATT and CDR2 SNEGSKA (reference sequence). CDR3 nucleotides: TGCAGTGCTAGACTAGCGGGGGGGCCTATTGAAGAGACCCAGTACTTC. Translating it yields CSARLAGGPIEETQYF.

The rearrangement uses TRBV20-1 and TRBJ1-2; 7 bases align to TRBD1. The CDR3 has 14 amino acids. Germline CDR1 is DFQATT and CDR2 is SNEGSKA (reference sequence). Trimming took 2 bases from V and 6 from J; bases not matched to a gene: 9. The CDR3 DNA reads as TGCAGTGCTAGAAAATTACAGGGGCTAGATGGCTACACCTTC. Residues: CSARKLQGLDGYTF.